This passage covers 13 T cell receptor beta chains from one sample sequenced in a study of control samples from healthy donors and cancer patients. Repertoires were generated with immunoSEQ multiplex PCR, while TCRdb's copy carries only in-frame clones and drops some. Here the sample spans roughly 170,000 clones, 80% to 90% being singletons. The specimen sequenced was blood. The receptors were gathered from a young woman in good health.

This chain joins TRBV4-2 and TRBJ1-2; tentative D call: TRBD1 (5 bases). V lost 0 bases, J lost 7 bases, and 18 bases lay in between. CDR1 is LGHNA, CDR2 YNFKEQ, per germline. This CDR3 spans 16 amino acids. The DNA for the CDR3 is TGTGCCAGCAGCCAAGATGAACGGGGGTTTGTCGGTGGCTACACCTTC. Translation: CASSQDERGFVGGYTF.

CDR3 loop: CASSAQGNYGYTF. CDR3 DNA sequence: TGTGCCAGTAGTGCCCAGGGAAACTATGGCTACACCTTC. The chain recombines TRBV19 with TRBJ1-2; maybe TRBD1 (5 bases). V lost 5 bases and J lost 2, with 9 bases in between. This CDR3 has 13 amino acids. The germline V gene encodes CDR1 LNHDA and CDR2 SQIVND (reference sequence).

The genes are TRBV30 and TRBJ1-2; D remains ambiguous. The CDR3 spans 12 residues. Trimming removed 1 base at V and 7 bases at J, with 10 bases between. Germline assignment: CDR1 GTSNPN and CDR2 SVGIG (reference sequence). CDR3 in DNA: TGTGCCTGGAGTGCCAGCGGGCCTGGCTACACCTTC. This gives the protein CAWSASGPGYTF.

The CDR3 sequence is CASRERRDTEAFF. CDR3 bases: TGTGCCAGCAGGGAACGAAGGGACACTGAAGCTTTCTTT. This chain links TRBV27 with TRBJ1-1; D gene unclear. Germline V gene data show CDR1 as MNHEY and CDR2 as SMNVEV (reference sequence). This CDR3 contains 13 residues. V was shortened by 6 bases and J by 3 bases, with 11 bases between the two germline ends.

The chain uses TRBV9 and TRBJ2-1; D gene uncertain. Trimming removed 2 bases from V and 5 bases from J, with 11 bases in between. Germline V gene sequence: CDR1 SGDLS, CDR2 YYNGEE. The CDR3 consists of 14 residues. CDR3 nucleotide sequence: TGTGCCAGCAGCGTCAGCAGGCAGGACAATGAGCAGTTCTTC. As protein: CASSVSRQDNEQFF.

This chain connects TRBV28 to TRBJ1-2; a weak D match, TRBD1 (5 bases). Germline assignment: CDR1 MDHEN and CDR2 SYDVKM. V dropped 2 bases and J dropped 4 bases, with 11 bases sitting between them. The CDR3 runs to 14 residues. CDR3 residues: CASSLQRGSYGYTF. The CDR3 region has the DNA TGTGCCAGCAGTTTACAACGGGGGAGCTATGGCTACACCTTC.

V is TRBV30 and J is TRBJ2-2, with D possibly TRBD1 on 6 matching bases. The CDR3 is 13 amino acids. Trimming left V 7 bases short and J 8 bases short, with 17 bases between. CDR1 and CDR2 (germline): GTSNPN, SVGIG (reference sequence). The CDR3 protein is CAYPGELVGELFF. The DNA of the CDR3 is TGTGCCTACCCAGGGGAATTGGTAGGGGAGCTGTTTTTT.

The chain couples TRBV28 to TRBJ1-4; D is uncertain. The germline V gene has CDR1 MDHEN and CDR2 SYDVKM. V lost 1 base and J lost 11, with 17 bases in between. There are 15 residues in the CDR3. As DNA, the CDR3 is TGTGCCAGCAGTTTATTAACCGGGGAGTCAGCCAAACTGTTTTTT. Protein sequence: CASSLLTGESAKLFF. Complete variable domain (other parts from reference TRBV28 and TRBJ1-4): DVKVTQSSRYLVKRTGEKVFLECVQDMDHENMFWYRQDPGLGLRLIYFSYDVKMKEKGDIPEGYSVSREKKERFSLILESASTNQTSMYLCASSLLTGESAKLFFGSGTQLSVL.

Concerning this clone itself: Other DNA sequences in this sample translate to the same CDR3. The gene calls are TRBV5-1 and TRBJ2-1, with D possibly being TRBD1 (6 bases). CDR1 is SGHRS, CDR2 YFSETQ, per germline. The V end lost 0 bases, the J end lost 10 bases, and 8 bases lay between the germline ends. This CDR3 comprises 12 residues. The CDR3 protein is CASSLGGGEQFF. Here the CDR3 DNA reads TGCGCCAGCAGCTTGGGAGGGGGAGAGCAGTTCTTC.

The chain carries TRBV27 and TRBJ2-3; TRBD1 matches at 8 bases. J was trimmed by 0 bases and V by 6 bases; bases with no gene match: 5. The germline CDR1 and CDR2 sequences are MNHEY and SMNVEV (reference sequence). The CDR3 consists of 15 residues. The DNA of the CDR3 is TGTGCCAGCAGCGACAGGGGCCCTAGCACAGATACGCAGTATTTT. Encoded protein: CASSDRGPSTDTQYF.

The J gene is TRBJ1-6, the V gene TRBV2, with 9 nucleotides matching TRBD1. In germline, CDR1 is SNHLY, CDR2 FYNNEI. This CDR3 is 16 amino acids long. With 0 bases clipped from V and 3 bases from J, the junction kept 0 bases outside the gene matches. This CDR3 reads CASSEATGGYNSPLHF. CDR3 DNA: TGTGCCAGCAGTGAAGCGACAGGGGGCTATAATTCACCCCTCCACTTT. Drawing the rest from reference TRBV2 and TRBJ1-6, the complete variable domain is EPEVTQTPSHQVTQMGQEVILRCVPISNHLYFYWYRQILGQKVEFLVSFYNNEISEKSEIFDDQFSVERPDGSNFTLKIRSTKLEDSAMYFCASSEATGGYNSPLHFGNGTRLTVT.

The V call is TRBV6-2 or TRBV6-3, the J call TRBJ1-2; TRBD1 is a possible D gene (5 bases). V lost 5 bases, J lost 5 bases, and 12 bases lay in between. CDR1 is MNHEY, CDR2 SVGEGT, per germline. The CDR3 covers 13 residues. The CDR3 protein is CASSRGRAYGYTF. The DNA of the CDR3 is TGTGCCAGCAGTCGTGGCAGGGCATATGGCTACACCTTC.

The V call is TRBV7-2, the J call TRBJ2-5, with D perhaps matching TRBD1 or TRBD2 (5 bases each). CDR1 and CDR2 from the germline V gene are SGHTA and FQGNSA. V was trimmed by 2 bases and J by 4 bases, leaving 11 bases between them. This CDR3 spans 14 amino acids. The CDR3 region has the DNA TGTGCCAGCAGCTTAAGGGACGGCTCAGAGACCCAGTACTTC. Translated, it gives CASSLRDGSETQYF.